This T cell receptor beta chain was recorded in a study of shared clonotypes between healthy human individuals. Findings and caveats of the study: Memory subsets generally showed smaller estimated richness than naive subsets did.

This table comes from immunoSEQ multiplex PCR, and its TCRdb copy is limited to in-frame clones, with some not included. The sample holds a few million clones, over 85% seen once. The CDR3 has 21 residues. Germline V gives CDR1 MNHEY, CDR2 SMNVEV (reference sequence). The V gene lost 2 bases and the J gene lost 0 bases, with 26 bases spanning the gap. Regarding this clone: The antigen is undetermined.

The TCR sequence derives from a man younger than 35 in good health. Sample: naive CD4+ T cells sorted from blood. Subset given: CD45RA+ positively selected. The genes are TRBV27 and TRBJ2-1; D tentatively reads TRBD1 or TRBD2 (5 bases each). The CDR3: CASSLRGLGGGVMSSYNEQFF. CDR3 DNA: TGTGCCAGCAGTTTAAGGGGTCTGGGTGGGGGAGTAATGAGCTCCTACAATGAGCAGTTCTTC.